These 6 T cell receptor beta chains were sequenced from one sample in a study of neurological immune-mediated disorders (dated by TCRdb to about 2019). The time point label on this specimen signifies: longitudinal time-point 2. Library prep was done by 5' RACE. The sample was run on an Illumina HiSeq 2500. In TCRdb, the public reads were trimmed at Q25 with fastp and aligned with MiXCR, with productive beta chains retained. All rows with the same CDR3 protein become a single entry with the most common DNA and genes. The sample table lists tens of thousands of distinct CDR3 sequences, roughly 9.8% of them with a count of one. The top ten clones comprise around an eighth of the sample. The sequenced sample consisted of PBMCs. The origin of the receptors is a man younger than 45 in good health.

This clonotype was recorded many times. The rearrangement uses TRBV7-2 and TRBJ2-4, with D possibly TRBD1 on 7 matching bases. This CDR3 has 16 amino acids. From germline, CDR1 is SGHTA and CDR2 FQGNSA. Trimming left V 2 bases short and J 7 bases short, with 18 bases between. The CDR3 DNA sequence: TGTGCCAGCAGCTTATTGGCTAGCCCAGGGGGGAACATTCAGTACTTC. Protein product: CASSLLASPGGNIQYF.

This clonotype appeared a few times. The chain recombines TRBV5-5 with TRBJ1-1; 8 nucleotides match TRBD1. Looked up from germline, CDR1 is SGHKS and CDR2 is YYEKEE (reference sequence). The CDR3 covers 14 residues. V shed 5 bases and J 6 bases; nucleotides not matched to a gene: 9. CDR3 in DNA: TGTGCCAGCAGGCGTACAGGGGGGGAGTCTGAAGCTTTCTTT. Translating gives CASRRTGGESEAFF.

The chain employs TRBV20-1 and TRBJ2-1; D is unclear. Germline CDR1 and CDR2: DFQATT and SNEGSKA (reference sequence). This CDR3 region has 11 residues. The ends were cut back, 0 bases at V and 5 bases at J, with 2 bases in the middle. CDR3 sequence reads: CSAREDNEQFF. The CDR3 DNA is TGCAGTGCTAGAGAAGACAATGAGCAGTTCTTC.

This clonotype has a count of ten or more. V and J are TRBV20-1 and TRBJ2-1; 13 nucleotides line up with TRBD2. This CDR3 contains 15 residues. Germline CDR1 DFQATT, CDR2 SNEGSKA (reference sequence). The J segment lost 11 bases and the V segment lost 6 bases, leaving 13 bases of the junction unmatched. This CDR3 is CSASPGLAGSAQQFF. The CDR3 DNA follows: TGCAGTGCGTCACCGGGACTAGCGGGATCTGCTCAGCAGTTCTTC.

In its sample, this clonotype was seen many times. The rearrangement links TRBV5-1 to TRBJ1-4, with D unclear. V lost 0 bases, J lost 3 bases, and 12 bases lay in between. The length of the CDR3 is 16 residues. Germline V lookup: CDR1 SGHRS, CDR2 YFSETQ. CDR3 loop: CASSLGVLGANEKLFF. The CDR3 bases are TGCGCCAGCAGCTTGGGCGTACTCGGGGCTAATGAAAAACTGTTTTTT.

At least ten counts were recorded for this clonotype. The V gene is TRBV2, the J gene TRBJ1-1, with D possibly matching TRBD1 (5 bases). The CDR3 runs 14 residues. In germline, CDR1 is SNHLY, CDR2 FYNNEI. V was clipped by 2 bases and J by 3 bases, with 10 bases between them. As DNA, the CDR3 is TGTGCCAGCAGTGAAATGGCAGGGCACACTGAAGCTTTCTTT. Translated: CASSEMAGHTEAFF.